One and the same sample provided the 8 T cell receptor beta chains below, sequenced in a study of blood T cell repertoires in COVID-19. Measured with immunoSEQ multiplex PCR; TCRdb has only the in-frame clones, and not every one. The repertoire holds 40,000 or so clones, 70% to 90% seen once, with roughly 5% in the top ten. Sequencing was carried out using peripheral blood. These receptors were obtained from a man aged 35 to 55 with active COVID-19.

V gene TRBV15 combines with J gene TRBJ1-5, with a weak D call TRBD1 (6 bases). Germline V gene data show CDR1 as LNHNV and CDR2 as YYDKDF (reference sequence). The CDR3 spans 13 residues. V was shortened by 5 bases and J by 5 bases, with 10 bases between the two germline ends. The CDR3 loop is CATSVTGYQPQHF. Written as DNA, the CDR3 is TGTGCCACCAGCGTAACAGGGTATCAGCCCCAGCATTTT.

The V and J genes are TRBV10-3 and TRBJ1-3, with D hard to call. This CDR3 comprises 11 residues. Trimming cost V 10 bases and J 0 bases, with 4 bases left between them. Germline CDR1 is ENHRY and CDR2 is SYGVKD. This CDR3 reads CATHSGNTIYF. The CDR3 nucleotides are TGTGCCACCCACTCTGGAAACACCATATATTTT.

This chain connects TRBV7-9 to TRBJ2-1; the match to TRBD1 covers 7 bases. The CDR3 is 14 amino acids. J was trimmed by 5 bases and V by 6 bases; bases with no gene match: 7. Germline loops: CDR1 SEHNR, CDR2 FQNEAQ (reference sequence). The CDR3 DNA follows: TGTGCCAGCAGATCCCGGGACAGCCACAATGAGCAGTTCTTC. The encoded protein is CASRSRDSHNEQFF. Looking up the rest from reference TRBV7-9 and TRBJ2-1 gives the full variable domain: DTGVSQNPRHKITKRGQNVTFRCDPISEHNRLYWYRQTLGQGPEFLTYFQNEAQLEKSRLLSDRFSAERPKGSFSTLEIQRTEQGDSAMYLCASRSRDSHNEQFFGPGTRLTVL.

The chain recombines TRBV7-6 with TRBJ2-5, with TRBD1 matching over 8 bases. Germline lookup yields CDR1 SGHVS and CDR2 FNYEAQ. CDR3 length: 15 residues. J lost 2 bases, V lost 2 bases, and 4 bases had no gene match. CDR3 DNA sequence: TGTGCCAGCAGCTTACTGGGGACAGGACAAGAGACCCAGTACTTC. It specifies CASSLLGTGQETQYF.

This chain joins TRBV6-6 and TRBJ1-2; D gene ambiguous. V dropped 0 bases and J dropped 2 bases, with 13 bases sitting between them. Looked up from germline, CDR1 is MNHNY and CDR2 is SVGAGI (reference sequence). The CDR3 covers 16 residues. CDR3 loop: CASSYSKPRMNYGYTF. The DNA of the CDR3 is TGTGCCAGCAGTTACTCGAAGCCGAGGATGAACTATGGCTACACCTTC.

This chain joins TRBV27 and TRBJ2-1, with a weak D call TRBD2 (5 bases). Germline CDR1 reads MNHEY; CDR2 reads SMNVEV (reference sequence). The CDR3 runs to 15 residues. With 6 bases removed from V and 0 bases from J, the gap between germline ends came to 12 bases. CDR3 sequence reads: CASRRLGSSYNEQFF. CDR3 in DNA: TGTGCCAGCAGACGGTTGGGGAGCTCCTACAATGAGCAGTTCTTC.

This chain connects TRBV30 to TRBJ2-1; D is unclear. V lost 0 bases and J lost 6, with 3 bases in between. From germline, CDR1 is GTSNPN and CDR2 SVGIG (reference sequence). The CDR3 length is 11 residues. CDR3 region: CAWSVRNEQFF. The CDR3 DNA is TGTGCCTGGAGTGTTCGCAATGAGCAGTTCTTC.

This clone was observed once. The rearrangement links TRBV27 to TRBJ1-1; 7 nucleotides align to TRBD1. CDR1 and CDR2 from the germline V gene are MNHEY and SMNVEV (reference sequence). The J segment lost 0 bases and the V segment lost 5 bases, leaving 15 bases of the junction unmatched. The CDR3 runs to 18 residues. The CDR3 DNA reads TGTGCCAGCAGTCCTCGACGACAGGGTCGATTGGTGAACACTGAAGCTTTCTTT. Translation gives CASSPRRQGRLVNTEAFF.